These T cell receptor beta chains were read from a single sample in a study of shared clonotypes between healthy human individuals. The assay was immunoSEQ multiplex PCR, and TCRdb's table has in-frame clones only and misses some. This sample carries about 2.4 million clones, around nine tenths of them seen once, and the ten largest clones take under 0.15%. Sequenced input: naive CD4+ T cells sorted from blood. The receptors were sampled from a man aged 18-30 years in good health. Both conserved end residues are part of each CDR3. Fields, in order: clone size, J gene, D gene, V gene, CDR3 protein, CDR3 DNA. D genes are given only for firm matches. Rows give clone size only sometimes, using once, few, many, or a class for an expanded clone.

>NA|TRBJ2-7|NA|TRBV6-5
CASSYSVQSSYEQYF
TGTGCCAGCAGTTACTCCGTACAGAGCTCCTACGAGCAGTACTTC
>NA|TRBJ2-7|NA|TRBV7-2
CASSDPGASYEQYF
TGTGCCAGCAGCGACCCGGGAGCCTCCTACGAGCAGTACTTC
>NA|TRBJ2-6|NA|TRBV7-2
CASSPSTGVGANVLTF
TGTGCCAGCAGCCCGTCTACAGGTGTCGGGGCCAACGTCCTGACTTTC
>NA|TRBJ1-5|TRBD1|TRBV5-5
CASSFGTGWNQPQHF
TGTGCCAGCAGCTTCGGGACAGGGTGGAATCAGCCCCAGCATTTT
>NA|TRBJ2-2|NA|TRBV7-9
CASSAGFTGELFF
TGTGCCAGCAGCGCCGGGTTCACCGGGGAGCTGTTTTTT
>NA|TRBJ2-5|TRBD2|TRBV10-3
CAITAGGSSETQYF
TGTGCCATCACTGCTGGCGGGAGTAGCGAGACCCAGTACTTC
>NA|TRBJ1-6|NA|TRBV6-1
CASSEASPLHF
TGTGCCAGCAGTGAAGCTTCACCCCTCCACTTT
>once|TRBJ1-2|NA|TRBV6-5
CASSRFLEDGYTF
TGTGCCAGCAGTCGTTTCCTGGAGGACGGCTACACCTTC
>NA|TRBJ1-5|TRBD1|TRBV30
CAWGFRDRGSNQPQHF
TGTGCCTGGGGCTTCCGGGACAGGGGGTCTAATCAGCCCCAGCATTTT
>NA|TRBJ1-1|NA|TRBV5-1
CASSLDGGTEAFF
TGCGCCAGCAGCTTGGACGGGGGCACTGAAGCTTTCTTT
>NA|TRBJ1-2|NA|TRBV2
CASSDSRSGSYGYTF
TGTGCCAGCAGTGATTCCCGGTCCGGCAGCTATGGCTACACCTTC
>NA|TRBJ2-7|NA|TRBV19
CASSIKSPGEQYF
TGTGCCAGTAGTATAAAGAGTCCAGGCGAGCAGTACTTC
>NA|TRBJ1-1|NA|TRBV6-5
CASSYSRDTEAFF
TGTGCCAGCAGTTATTCCAGAGACACTGAAGCTTTCTTT
>NA|TRBJ1-4|NA|TRBV30
CAWDTGTLFNEKLFF
TGTGCCTGGGATACCGGGACACTATTTAATGAAAAACTGTTTTTT
>NA|TRBJ2-5|NA|TRBV5-4
CASSADGQQETQYF
TGTGCCAGCAGCGCCGATGGGCAGCAAGAGACCCAGTACTTC
>NA|TRBJ2-2|TRBD2|TRBV6-1
CASTQGGENTGELFF
TGTGCCAGCACCCAGGGAGGGGAAAACACCGGGGAGCTGTTTTTT
>NA|TRBJ2-1|NA|TRBV18
CASSPSPGLKHNEQFF
TGTGCCAGCTCCCCCAGTCCGGGACTCAAGCACAATGAGCAGTTCTTC
>few|TRBJ1-2|NA|TRBV30
CAWNQGGGRAGYTF
TGTGCCTGGAACCAAGGCGGGGGCAGGGCAGGCTACACCTTC
>few|TRBJ2-2|NA|TRBV5-1
CASSLVQGNTGELFF
TGCGCCAGCAGCTTGGTCCAGGGGAACACCGGGGAGCTGTTTTTT
>NA|TRBJ2-1|TRBD2|TRBV7-9
CASSPTGTTHNEQFF
TGTGCCAGCAGTCCTACCGGGACTACCCACAATGAGCAGTTCTTC
>NA|TRBJ2-7|TRBD1|TRBV7-2
CASSPPGTGNYEQYF
TGTGCCAGCAGCCCTCCGGGGACAGGGAACTACGAGCAGTACTTC
>NA|TRBJ1-1|NA|TRBV9
CASSVGGLSTEAFF
TGTGCCAGCAGCGTAGGGGGACTGTCGACTGAAGCTTTCTTT
>NA|TRBJ1-6|NA|TRBV7-8
CASSLVGGGGSSYNSPLHF
TGTGCCAGCAGCTTAGTAGGCGGGGGCGGGAGTTCCTATAATTCACCCCTCCACTTT
>NA|TRBJ2-2|NA|TRBV5-1
CASSSVKALNGELFF
TGCGCCAGCAGCTCCGTTAAAGCCCTCAACGGGGAGCTGTTTTTT
>few|TRBJ1-1|TRBD1|TRBV10-3
CAISSRTGGDTEAFF
TGTGCCATCAGTTCGAGGACAGGGGGTGACACTGAAGCTTTCTTT
>NA|TRBJ2-1|NA|TRBV2
CASNARGPWGEQFF
TGTGCCAGCAATGCAAGGGGCCCCTGGGGGGAGCAGTTCTTC